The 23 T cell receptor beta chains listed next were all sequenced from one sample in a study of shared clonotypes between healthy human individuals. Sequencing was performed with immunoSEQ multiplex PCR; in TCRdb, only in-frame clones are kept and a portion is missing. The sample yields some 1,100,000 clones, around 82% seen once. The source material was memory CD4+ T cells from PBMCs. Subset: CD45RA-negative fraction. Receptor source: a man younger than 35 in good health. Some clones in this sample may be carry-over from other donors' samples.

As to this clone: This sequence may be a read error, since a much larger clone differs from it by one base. The CDR3 sequence is CAWSRQIYQEIQYF. In DNA, the CDR3 is TGTGCCTGGAGCCGACAGATCTACCAAGAGATCCAGTACTTC. The chain employs TRBV30 and TRBJ2-5; a weak D match, TRBD1 (5 bases). There are 14 residues in the CDR3. Germline V gives CDR1 GTSNPN, CDR2 SVGIG (reference sequence).

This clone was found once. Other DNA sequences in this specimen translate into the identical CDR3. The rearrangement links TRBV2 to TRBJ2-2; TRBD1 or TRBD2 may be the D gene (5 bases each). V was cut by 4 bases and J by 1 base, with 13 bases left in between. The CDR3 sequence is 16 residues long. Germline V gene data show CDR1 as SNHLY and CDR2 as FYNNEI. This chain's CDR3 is CASSGWGRGNTGELFF. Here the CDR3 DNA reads TGTGCCAGCAGTGGGTGGGGGAGAGGGAACACCGGGGAGCTGTTTTTT.

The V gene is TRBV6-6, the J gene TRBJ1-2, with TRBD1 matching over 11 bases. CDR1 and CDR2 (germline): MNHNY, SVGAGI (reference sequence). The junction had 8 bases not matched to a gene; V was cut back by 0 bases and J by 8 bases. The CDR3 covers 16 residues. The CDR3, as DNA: TGTGCCAGCAGTTACTCGATAGGGACAGGGGGAAGCGGCTACACCTTC. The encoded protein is CASSYSIGTGGSGYTF.

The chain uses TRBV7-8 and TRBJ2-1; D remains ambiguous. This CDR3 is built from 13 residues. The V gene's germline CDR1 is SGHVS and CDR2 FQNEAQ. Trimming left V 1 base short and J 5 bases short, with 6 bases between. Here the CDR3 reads CASSLGPHNEQFF. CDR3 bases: TGTGCCAGCAGCTTAGGACCTCACAATGAGCAGTTCTTC.

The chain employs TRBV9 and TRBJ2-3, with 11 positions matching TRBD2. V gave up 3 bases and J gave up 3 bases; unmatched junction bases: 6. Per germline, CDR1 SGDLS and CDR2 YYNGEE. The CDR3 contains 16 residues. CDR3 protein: CASSEGASGRTDTQYF. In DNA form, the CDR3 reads TGTGCCAGCAGCGAGGGAGCTAGCGGGAGGACAGATACGCAGTATTTT.

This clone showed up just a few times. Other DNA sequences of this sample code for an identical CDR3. DNA of the CDR3: TGCGCCAGCAGCTTGGAAGGCAGCTCCTACAATGAGCAGTTCTTC. As protein: CASSLEGSSYNEQFF. This sequence joins TRBV5-1 and TRBJ2-1; D is uncertain. Germline V gene data show CDR1 as SGHRS and CDR2 as YFSETQ. Between the trimmed V and J ends, which lost 0 bases and 0 bases, there was a span of 7 bases. The CDR3 totals 15 residues.

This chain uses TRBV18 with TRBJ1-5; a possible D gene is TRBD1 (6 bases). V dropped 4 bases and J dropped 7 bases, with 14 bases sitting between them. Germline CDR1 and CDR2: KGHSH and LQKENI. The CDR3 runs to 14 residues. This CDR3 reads CASSRSTGPQPQHF. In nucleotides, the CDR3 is TGTGCCAGCTCACGCTCGACAGGACCCCAGCCCCAGCATTTT.

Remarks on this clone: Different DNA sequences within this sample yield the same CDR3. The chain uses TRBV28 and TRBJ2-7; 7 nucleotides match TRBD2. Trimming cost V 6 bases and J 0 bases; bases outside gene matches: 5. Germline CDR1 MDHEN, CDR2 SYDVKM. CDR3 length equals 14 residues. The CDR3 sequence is CASREGGSSYEQYF. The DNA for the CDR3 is TGTGCCAGCAGAGAGGGCGGGAGCTCCTACGAGCAGTACTTC.

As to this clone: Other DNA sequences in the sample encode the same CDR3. Here the CDR3 DNA reads TGTGCCAGCAGTCCCCCCTCCTACAATGAGCAGTTCTTC. Its translation is CASSPPSYNEQFF. The gene calls are TRBV28 and TRBJ2-1; no clear D. Germline CDR1 is MDHEN and CDR2 is SYDVKM. V lost 5 bases and J lost 0, with 5 bases in between. CDR3 length: 13 amino acids.

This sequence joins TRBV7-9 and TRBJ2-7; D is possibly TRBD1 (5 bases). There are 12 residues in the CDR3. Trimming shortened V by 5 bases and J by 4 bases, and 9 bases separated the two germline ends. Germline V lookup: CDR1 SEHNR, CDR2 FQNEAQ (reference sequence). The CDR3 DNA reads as TGTGCCAGCAGCACTCAGGGTTACGAGCAGTACTTC. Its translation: CASSTQGYEQYF.

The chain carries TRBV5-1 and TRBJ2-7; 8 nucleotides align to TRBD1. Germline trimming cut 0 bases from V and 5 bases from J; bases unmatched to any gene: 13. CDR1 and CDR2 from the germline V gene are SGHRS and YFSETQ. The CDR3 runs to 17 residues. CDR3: CASSLVFARQGFNEQYF. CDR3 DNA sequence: TGCGCCAGCAGCTTGGTTTTCGCGCGACAGGGGTTCAACGAGCAGTACTTC.

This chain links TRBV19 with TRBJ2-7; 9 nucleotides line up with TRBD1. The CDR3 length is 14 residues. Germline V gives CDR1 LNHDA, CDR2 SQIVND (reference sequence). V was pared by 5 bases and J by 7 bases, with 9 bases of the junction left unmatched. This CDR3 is CASSAGQGMGEQYF. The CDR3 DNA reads TGTGCCAGTAGTGCGGGACAGGGAATGGGGGAGCAGTACTTC.

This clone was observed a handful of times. The CDR3 DNA sequence: TGTGCCAGCAGTTCTTCATTAGGATTCTCCTACGAGCAGTACTTC. This sequence encodes CASSSSLGFSYEQYF. This chain uses TRBV6-6 with TRBJ2-7, with no clear D. Trimming removed 4 bases at V and 0 bases at J, with 13 bases between. Per the germline V gene, CDR1 is MNHNY and CDR2 is SVGAGI (reference sequence). The CDR3 covers 15 residues.

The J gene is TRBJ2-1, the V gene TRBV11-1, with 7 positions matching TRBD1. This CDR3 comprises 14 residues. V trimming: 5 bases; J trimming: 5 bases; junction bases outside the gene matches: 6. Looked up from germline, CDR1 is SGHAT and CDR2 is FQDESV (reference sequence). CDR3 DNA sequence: TGTGCCAGCAGCCCCGGGACAGTTCACAATGAGCAGTTCTTC. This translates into CASSPGTVHNEQFF.

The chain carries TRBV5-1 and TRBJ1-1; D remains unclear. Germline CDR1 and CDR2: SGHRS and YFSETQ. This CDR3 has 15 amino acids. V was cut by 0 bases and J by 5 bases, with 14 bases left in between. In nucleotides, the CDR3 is TGCGCCAGCAGCTTGGCCGGGGTTGGGGTGACTGAAGCTTTCTTT. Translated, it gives CASSLAGVGVTEAFF.

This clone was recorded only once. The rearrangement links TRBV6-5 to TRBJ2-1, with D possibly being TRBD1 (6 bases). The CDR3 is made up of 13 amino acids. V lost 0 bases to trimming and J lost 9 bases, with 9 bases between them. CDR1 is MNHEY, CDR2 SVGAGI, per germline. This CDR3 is CASSYSLGGEQFF. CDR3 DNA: TGTGCCAGCAGTTACTCGCTAGGGGGTGAGCAGTTCTTC.

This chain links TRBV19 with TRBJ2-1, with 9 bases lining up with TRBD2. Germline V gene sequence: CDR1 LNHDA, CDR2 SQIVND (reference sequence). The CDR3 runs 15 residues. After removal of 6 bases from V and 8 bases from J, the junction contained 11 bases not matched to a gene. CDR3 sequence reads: CASRRGGRARDEQFF. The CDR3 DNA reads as TGTGCCAGTAGACGGGGCGGGAGGGCCAGGGATGAGCAGTTCTTC.

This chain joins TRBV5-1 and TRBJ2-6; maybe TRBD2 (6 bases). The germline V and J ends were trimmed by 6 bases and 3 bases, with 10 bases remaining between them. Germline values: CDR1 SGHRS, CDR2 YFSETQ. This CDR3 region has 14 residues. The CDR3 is CASNPGDGANVLTF. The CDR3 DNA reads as TGCGCCAGCAATCCGGGGGATGGGGCCAACGTCCTGACTTTC.

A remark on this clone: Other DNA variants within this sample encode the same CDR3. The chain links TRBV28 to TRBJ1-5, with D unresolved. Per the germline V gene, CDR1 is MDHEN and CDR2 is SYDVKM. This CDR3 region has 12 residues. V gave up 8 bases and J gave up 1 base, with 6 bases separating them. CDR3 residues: CASGGSNQPQHF. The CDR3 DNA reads TGTGCCAGCGGAGGAAGCAATCAGCCCCAGCATTTT.

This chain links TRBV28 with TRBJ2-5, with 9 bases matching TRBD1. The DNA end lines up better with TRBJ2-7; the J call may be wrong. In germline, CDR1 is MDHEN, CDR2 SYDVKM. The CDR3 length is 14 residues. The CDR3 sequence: CASSRTGGIYEQYF. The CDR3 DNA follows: TGTGCCAGCAGTCGAACAGGGGGCATCTACGAGCAGTACTTC.

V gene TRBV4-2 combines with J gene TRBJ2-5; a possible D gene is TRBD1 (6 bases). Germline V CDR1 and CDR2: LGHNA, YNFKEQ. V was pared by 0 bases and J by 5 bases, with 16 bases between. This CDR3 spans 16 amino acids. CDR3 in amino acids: CASSQEGTRGRETQYF. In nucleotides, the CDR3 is TGTGCCAGCAGCCAAGAAGGGACCAGGGGAAGGGAGACCCAGTACTTC.

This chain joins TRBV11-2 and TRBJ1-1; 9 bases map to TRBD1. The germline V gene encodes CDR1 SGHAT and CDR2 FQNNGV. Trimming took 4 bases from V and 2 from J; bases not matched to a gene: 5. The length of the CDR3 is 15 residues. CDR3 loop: CASSSITGGNTEAFF. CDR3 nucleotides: TGTGCCAGCAGCTCCATTACAGGGGGCAACACTGAAGCTTTCTTT.

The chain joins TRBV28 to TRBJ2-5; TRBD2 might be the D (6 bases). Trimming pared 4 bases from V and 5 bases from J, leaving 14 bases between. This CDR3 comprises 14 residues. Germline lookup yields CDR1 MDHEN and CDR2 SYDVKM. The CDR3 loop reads CASSSGSTGETQYF. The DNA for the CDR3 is TGTGCCAGCAGTTCCGGGAGCACCGGGGAGACCCAGTACTTC.